Following are 9 T cell receptor beta chains from one sample sequenced in a study of STAT5B mutations in CD4+ large granular lymphocyte leukemia. TCRdb's copy holds only in-frame clones and misses some; the assay was immunoSEQ multiplex PCR. The sample has about 36,000 clones, over 70% seen once. The sequencing input was CD4+ T cells from blood buffy coats. The receptor source for this set is a human donor in good health.

The rearrangement uses TRBV28 and TRBJ1-2, with D unclear. V was shortened by 2 bases and J by 4 bases, with 8 bases between the two germline ends. Germline loops: CDR1 MDHEN, CDR2 SYDVKM. The CDR3 loop spans 13 amino acids. CDR3 amino acids: CASSLGVPYGYTF. CDR3 coding DNA: TGTGCCAGCAGTTTAGGGGTCCCCTATGGCTACACCTTC.

About this clone: The junction departs from germline at one end; a sequencing error may be responsible. The V and J genes are TRBV7-9 and TRBJ2-5, with D unclear. The CDR3 loop spans 13 amino acids. The germline gives CDR1 SEHNR, CDR2 FQNEAQ (reference sequence). The CDR3 sequence: CASSLSVQGTQYF. Here the CDR3 DNA reads TGTGCCAGCAGCTTATCAGTGCAAGGGACCCAGTACTTC.

The rearrangement uses TRBV19 and TRBJ2-1, with TRBD1 matching 9 bases. The junction had 7 bases not matched to a gene; V was cut back by 6 bases and J by 4 bases. Germline CDR1 is LNHDA and CDR2 is SQIVND (reference sequence). The CDR3 covers 15 residues. The CDR3 loop reads CASSPTGTGYNEQFF. CDR3 coding DNA: TGTGCCAGTAGCCCAACGGGGACAGGGTACAATGAGCAGTTCTTC.

The genes are TRBV4-1 and TRBJ2-7; 7 positions match TRBD1. Germline V lookup: CDR1 MGHRA, CDR2 YSYEKL. Trimming at V came to 5 bases and at J to 4 bases, leaving 5 bases not matched to a gene. This CDR3 has 13 residues. CDR3 protein: CASSVEQGYEQYF. CDR3 bases: TGCGCCAGCAGCGTAGAACAGGGGTACGAGCAGTACTTC.

A remark on this clone: Germline and junction disagree at one end, which may indicate a read error. The chain recombines TRBV7-9 with TRBJ2-5; 9 bases match TRBD2. The CDR3 spans 13 residues. Germline CDR1 is SEHNR and CDR2 is FQNEAQ (reference sequence). The CDR3 spells CASRLAGEETQYF. CDR3 nucleotide sequence: TGTGCCAGCAGGTTAGCGGGAGAGGAGACCCAGTACTTC.

CDR3 residues: CSVGRTVMNTEAFF. CDR3 coding DNA: TGCAGCGTTGGGAGGACGGTGATGAACACTGAAGCTTTCTTT. The chain recombines TRBV29-1 with TRBJ1-1; D is unresolved. Trimming took 4 bases from V and 0 from J, leaving 12 bases between them. The CDR3 runs to 14 residues. Per germline, CDR1 SQVTM and CDR2 ANQGSEA.

The genes are TRBV6-6 and TRBJ2-2; the D gene is possibly TRBD1 (5 bases). There are 16 residues in the CDR3. Germline CDR1 and CDR2: MNHNY and SVGAGI (reference sequence). Trimming cost V 7 bases and J 0 bases, with 15 bases left between them. The CDR3 nucleotides are TGTGCCAGCAATTTGGCGCCAGGGACGAACACCGGGGAGCTGTTTTTT. Protein sequence: CASNLAPGTNTGELFF.

CDR3 nucleotide sequence: TGTGCCAGCAGCTTCGCAGTGGAGACCCAGTACTTC. Amino acids: CASSFAVETQYF. This chain connects TRBV7-8 to TRBJ2-5, with D hard to call. The CDR3 spans 12 residues. Germline V gene lookup returns CDR1 SGHVS and CDR2 FQNEAQ. Trimming removed 3 bases from V and 5 bases from J, with 7 bases in between.

This clone showed up just a few times. V gene TRBV7-2 combines with J gene TRBJ2-7; tentatively, D is TRBD1 (6 bases). The CDR3 sequence is 14 residues long. V shed 0 bases and J shed 2 bases, with 8 bases lying between them. Germline lookup yields CDR1 SGHTA and CDR2 FQGNSA. This CDR3 reads CASSLAGATYEQYF. The CDR3 nucleotides read TGTGCCAGCAGCTTAGCGGGGGCAACCTACGAGCAGTACTTC.